Shown below are 26 T cell receptor beta chains from a single sample sequenced in a study of cytomegalovirus exposure and HLA in healthy donors. The primer mix had 60 Vbeta and 13 Jbeta primers. Produced via immunoSEQ multiplex PCR; TCRdb's table is partial and in-frame only. In the table there are approximately 160,000 clones, around four fifths of which are singletons. Sequenced: PBMCs. These receptors were collected from a girl aged 2 to 10 in good health and CMV-seropositive.

V gene TRBV25-1 combines with J gene TRBJ1-2, with D maybe TRBD1 (5 bases). The CDR3 loop spans 16 amino acids. Trimming cost V 4 bases and J 8 bases, with 23 bases left between them. Germline CDR1 and CDR2: MGHDK and SYGVNS. The CDR3 sequence: CASSGPTVTTAQGYTF. Written as DNA, the CDR3 is TGTGCCAGCAGTGGCCCGACAGTCACCACCGCCCAGGGCTACACCTTC.

The rearrangement links TRBV2 to TRBJ1-4; the D gene is possibly TRBD1 (6 bases). The germline V gene has CDR1 SNHLY and CDR2 FYNNEI. The length of the CDR3 is 14 residues. V was clipped by 5 bases and J by 7 bases, with 14 bases between them. The CDR3 region is CASSPDREGEKLFF. CDR3 DNA: TGTGCCAGCAGTCCGGACAGAGAGGGTGAAAAACTGTTTTTT.

This chain connects TRBV5-1 to TRBJ1-2; 7 positions agree with TRBD1. Trimming at V came to 5 bases and at J to 8 bases, leaving 9 bases not matched to a gene. CDR3 length: 13 amino acids. Germline V gene lookup returns CDR1 SGHRS and CDR2 YFSETQ. The CDR3 nucleotides are TGCGCCAGCAGGATACTAACAGGGGAAGGCTACACCTTC. Translated: CASRILTGEGYTF.

The CDR3 DNA reads as TGTGCCAGCAGCTTAGGACGGCGGGTGCACGGGGAGCTGTTTTTT. As protein: CASSLGRRVHGELFF. This chain uses TRBV11-1 with TRBJ2-2; a possible D gene is TRBD2 (5 bases). This CDR3 is 15 amino acids long. V gave up 1 base and J gave up 7 bases, with 13 bases separating them. Germline values: CDR1 SGHAT, CDR2 FQDESV (reference sequence).

This clone occurred a few times. The chain recombines TRBV2 with TRBJ1-1, with D possibly TRBD1 on 6 matching bases. The CDR3 is 14 amino acids. V was clipped by 6 bases and J by 5 bases, with 16 bases between them. In germline, CDR1 is SNHLY, CDR2 FYNNEI. The CDR3 here is CASSLRGFKTEAFF. CDR3 nucleotides: TGTGCCAGCAGCCTCAGGGGCTTTAAGACTGAAGCTTTCTTT.

The CDR3 here is CASSHQGQGLRTEAFF. The CDR3, as DNA: TGCGCCAGCAGCCACCAAGGACAGGGTCTGAGGACTGAAGCTTTCTTT. The rearrangement links TRBV5-1 to TRBJ1-1, with 8 positions matching TRBD1. V lost 4 bases and J lost 5; bases outside the gene matches: 13. The CDR3 is 16 residues long. The germline CDR1 and CDR2 sequences are SGHRS and YFSETQ.

The gene calls are TRBV30 and TRBJ2-7, with 10 bases lining up with TRBD2. Germline V gene data show CDR1 as GTSNPN and CDR2 as SVGIG (reference sequence). The CDR3 runs 16 residues. V dropped 7 bases and J dropped 7; count of bases not matched to a gene: 19. CDR3 region: CALAGRGLAAPREQYF. As DNA, the CDR3 is TGTGCCTTGGCTGGGCGCGGACTAGCGGCCCCCCGGGAGCAGTACTTC.

The chain joins TRBV11-2 to TRBJ2-7; 9 bases align to TRBD2. The trim removed 0 bases at V and 3 bases at J, leaving 3 bases unmatched. Germline CDR1 reads SGHAT; CDR2 reads FQNNGV. CDR3 length: 15 amino acids. CDR3 amino acids: CASSLDSGSGYEQYF. CDR3 DNA sequence: TGTGCCAGCAGCTTAGATAGCGGGAGCGGCTACGAGCAGTACTTC. The full variable domain, in which reference TRBV11-2 and TRBJ2-7 provide the parts outside the CDR3, is EAGVAQSPRYKIIEKRQSVAFWCNPISGHATLYWYQQILGQGPKLLIQFQNNGVVDDSQLPKDRFSAERLKGVDSTLKIQPAKLEDSAVYLCASSLDSGSGYEQYFGPGTRLTVT.

This sequence joins TRBV28 and TRBJ2-5, with a possible D match to TRBD2 (5 bases). Germline lookup yields CDR1 MDHEN and CDR2 SYDVKM. V lost 6 bases to trimming and J lost 5 bases, with 13 bases between them. The CDR3 sequence is 13 residues long. CDR3 loop: CASSQTRVETQYF. The CDR3 bases are TGTGCCAGCAGCCAAACTAGGGTTGAGACCCAGTACTTC. The variable domain in full, completed from reference TRBV28 and TRBJ2-5, reads DVKVTQSSRYLVKRTGEKVFLECVQDMDHENMFWYRQDPGLGLRLIYFSYDVKMKEKGDIPEGYSVSREKKERFSLILESASTNQTSMYLCASSQTRVETQYFGPGTRLLVL.

The V and J genes are TRBV7-9 and TRBJ2-5; TRBD2 matches 14 bases. V lost 5 bases, J lost 7 bases, and 9 bases stayed unmatched. The CDR3 spans 16 residues. Germline CDR1 SEHNR, CDR2 FQNEAQ (reference sequence). The CDR3 nucleotides read TGTGCCAGCAGCCCACGCGGACTAGCGGGAGGAGGGACCCAGTACTTC. This translates into CASSPRGLAGGGTQYF.

The chain employs TRBV6-6 and TRBJ2-5; 8 nucleotides match TRBD2. Germline lookup yields CDR1 MNHNY and CDR2 SVGAGI (reference sequence). The CDR3 is 14 amino acids. Trimming at V came to 2 bases and at J to 4 bases, leaving 3 bases not matched to a gene. The CDR3 protein is CASSYERGRETQYF. The CDR3 nucleotides read TGTGCCAGCAGTTACGAGCGGGGGCGAGAGACCCAGTACTTC.

The V and J genes are TRBV29-1 and TRBJ1-2; 8 bases align to TRBD1. The V and J ends lost 5 bases and 3 bases, in that order; junction bases with no gene match: 5. Looked up from germline, CDR1 is SQVTM and CDR2 is ANQGSEA. This CDR3 region has 13 residues. This CDR3 is CSVQGAPDYGYTF. Here the CDR3 DNA reads TGCAGCGTTCAGGGGGCCCCAGACTATGGCTACACCTTC. Filled out from reference TRBV29-1 and TRBJ1-2, the complete variable domain reads SAVISQKPSRDICQRGTSLTIQCQVDSQVTMMFWYRQQPGQSLTLIATANQGSEATYESGFVIDKFPISRPNLTFSTLTVSNMSPEDSSIYLCSVQGAPDYGYTFGSGTRLTVV.

This chain joins TRBV4-2 and TRBJ2-2; 8 nucleotides agree with TRBD2. Germline CDR1 reads LGHNA; CDR2 reads YNFKEQ. J gave up 3 bases and V 3 bases, and 3 bases lay outside the gene matches. The CDR3 runs 15 residues. The CDR3: CASSHTSGYTGELFF. CDR3 sequence (DNA): TGTGCCAGCAGCCACACTAGCGGATACACCGGGGAGCTGTTTTTT.

The count of this clone is one. J is TRBJ2-4 and V is TRBV6-5; perhaps TRBD1 as D (5 bases). This CDR3 is built from 14 residues. V was trimmed by 4 bases and J by 7 bases, leaving 14 bases between them. Germline CDR1 and CDR2: MNHEY and SVGAGI. The CDR3 DNA reads TGTGCCAGCAGTTCCGACGGACATGCTAACATTCAGTACTTC. Its translation: CASSSDGHANIQYF.

The chain couples TRBV29-1 to TRBJ1-1; perhaps TRBD1 as D (5 bases). The ends were cut back, 5 bases at V and 4 bases at J, with 14 bases in the middle. This CDR3 spans 13 amino acids. Germline loops: CDR1 SQVTM, CDR2 ANQGSEA. In DNA, the CDR3 is TGCAGCGTTTCTCAGGGTGCGTCCACTGAAGCTTTCTTT. Translating it yields CSVSQGASTEAFF.

V and J are TRBV28 and TRBJ1-1, with D hard to call. The CDR3 contains 11 residues. The germline V gene has CDR1 MDHEN and CDR2 SYDVKM. V dropped 7 bases and J dropped 1 base, with 4 bases sitting between them. In DNA form, the CDR3 reads TGTGCCAGCACCCGGAACACTGAAGCTTTCTTT. The encoded protein is CASTRNTEAFF.

The rearrangement uses TRBV5-1 and TRBJ2-3, with TRBD2 matching 13 bases. CDR1 and CDR2 from the germline V gene are SGHRS and YFSETQ. The CDR3 covers 15 residues. J was trimmed by 7 bases and V by 0 bases; bases with no gene match: 2. Here the CDR3 DNA reads TGCGCCAGCAGCTTGGAACTAGCGGGAGGGAATACGCAGTATTTT. Translated, it gives CASSLELAGGNTQYF. Based on the CDR3 plus reference TRBV5-1 and TRBJ2-3, the full variable domain is KAGVTQTPRYLIKTRGQQVTLSCSPISGHRSVSWYQQTPGQGLQFLFEYFSETQRNKGNFPGRFSGRQFSNSRSEMNVSTLELGDSALYLCASSLELAGGNTQYFGPGTRLTVL.

V usage is TRBV9 and J usage is TRBJ1-2, with 7 bases fitting TRBD1. CDR1 SGDLS and CDR2 YYNGEE come from the germline V gene. The CDR3 is made up of 15 amino acids. V lost 0 bases to trimming and J lost 3 bases; unmatched junction nucleotides: 5. The CDR3 loop is CASSVAPTGDYGYTF. In DNA form, the CDR3 reads TGTGCCAGCAGCGTAGCTCCTACAGGGGACTATGGCTACACCTTC.

The V and J genes are TRBV19 and TRBJ1-2; D is unresolved. CDR3 length: 13 residues. V shed 4 bases and J shed 2 bases, with 8 bases lying between them. CDR1 is LNHDA, CDR2 SQIVND, per germline (reference sequence). The CDR3 region is CASSTQWNYGYTF. CDR3 sequence (DNA): TGTGCCAGTAGTACCCAGTGGAACTATGGCTACACCTTC.

This clone was found a few times. The chain joins TRBV29-1 to TRBJ2-7; 7 bases fit TRBD2. CDR3 size: 13 residues. Per germline, CDR1 SQVTM and CDR2 ANQGSEA. The V and J ends lost 3 bases and 5 bases, in that order; junction bases with no gene match: 7. For the CDR3, the DNA is TGCAGCGTTGACGGCGGGAGCCTCAACGAGCAGTACTTC. Translating it yields CSVDGGSLNEQYF.

The J gene is TRBJ2-5, the V gene TRBV30, with D possibly being TRBD2 (6 bases). Deletions cut 1 base from V and 5 bases from J, with 11 bases between. CDR1 and CDR2 (germline): GTSNPN, SVGIG (reference sequence). This CDR3 is 13 amino acids long. The CDR3 spells CAWSDGGRETQYF. The CDR3 region has the DNA TGTGCCTGGAGTGATGGGGGGAGGGAGACCCAGTACTTC. Based on the CDR3 plus reference TRBV30 and TRBJ2-5, the full variable domain is SQTIHQWPATLVQPVGSPLSLECTVEGTSNPNLYWYRQAAGRGLQLLFYSVGIGQISSEVPQNLSASRPQDRQFILSSKKLLLSDSGFYLCAWSDGGRETQYFGPGTRLLVL.

The J gene is TRBJ2-2, the V gene TRBV7-2; 11 nucleotides align to TRBD2. Trimming cost V 1 base and J 6 bases; bases outside gene matches: 7. Germline CDR1 SGHTA, CDR2 FQGNSA. CDR3 length equals 17 residues. The CDR3 here is CASSLGYTSGRSGELFF. For the CDR3, the DNA is TGTGCCAGCAGCTTAGGGTATACTAGCGGGAGATCCGGGGAGCTGTTTTTT.

The gene calls are TRBV6-1 and TRBJ2-5, with TRBD2 matching 8 bases. J lost 1 base, V lost 8 bases, and 0 bases had no gene match. Germline assignment: CDR1 MNHNS and CDR2 SASEGT. The CDR3 spans 12 residues. In DNA form, the CDR3 reads TGTGCCAGCCGGGGGGGCCAAGAGACCCAGTACTTC. Amino acid sequence: CASRGGQETQYF.

V is TRBV27 and J is TRBJ1-2; TRBD1 agrees at 9 bases. Germline V gene sequence: CDR1 MNHEY, CDR2 SMNVEV (reference sequence). The CDR3 spans 15 residues. With V trimmed by 5 bases and J by 4 bases, 8 bases remained unmatched. Written as DNA, the CDR3 is TGTGCCAGCAGTCCGCGGACAGGGGACGCCTATGGCTACACCTTC. Translated, it gives CASSPRTGDAYGYTF.

The chain is built from TRBV4-1 and TRBJ1-4, with 8 bases identical to TRBD1. CDR1 is MGHRA and CDR2 is YSYEKL in the germline V gene. The CDR3 covers 16 residues. Trimming took 0 bases from V and 8 from J; bases not matched to a gene: 8. CDR3 protein: CASSQERQGAGEKLFF. The DNA for the CDR3 is TGCGCCAGCAGCCAAGAGCGGCAGGGGGCAGGGGAAAAACTGTTTTTT.

V is TRBV27 and J is TRBJ2-5; 13 bases align to TRBD2. The germline gives CDR1 MNHEY, CDR2 SMNVEV (reference sequence). The CDR3 length is 16 residues. Trimming cost V 6 bases and J 1 base; bases outside gene matches: 5. The CDR3, as DNA: TGTGCCAGCAGACCGACTAGCGGGAGGCCCCAAGAGACCCAGTACTTC. As protein: CASRPTSGRPQETQYF.